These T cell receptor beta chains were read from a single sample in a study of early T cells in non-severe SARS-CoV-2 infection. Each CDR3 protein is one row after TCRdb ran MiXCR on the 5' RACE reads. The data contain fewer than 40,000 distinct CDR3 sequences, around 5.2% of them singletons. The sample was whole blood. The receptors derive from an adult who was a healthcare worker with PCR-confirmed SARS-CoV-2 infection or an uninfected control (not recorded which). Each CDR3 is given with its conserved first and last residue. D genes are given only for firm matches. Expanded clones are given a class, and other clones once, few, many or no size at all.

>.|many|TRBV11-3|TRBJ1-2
TGTGCCAGCAGCTTAGATCTGGTATCAAACGGTGGCTACACCTTC
CASSLDLVSNGGYTF
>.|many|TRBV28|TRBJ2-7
TGTGCCAGCCGGCAGACCTACGAGCAGTACTTC
CASRQTYEQYF
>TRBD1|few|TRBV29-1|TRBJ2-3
TGCAGCGTTGTGGGACAGGGAACAGATACGCAGTATTTT
CSVVGQGTDTQYF
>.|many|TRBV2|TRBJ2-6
TGTGCCAGCAGTTTCGGGGCCAACGTCCTGACTTTC
CASSFGANVLTF
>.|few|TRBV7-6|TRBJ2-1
TGTGCCAGCAGCGAGCGACACCAGCCCGATATGCCCTACAATGAGCAGTTCTTC
CASSERHQPDMPYNEQFF
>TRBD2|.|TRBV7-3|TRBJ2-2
TGTGCCAGCAGCTTAGCGGGAGGCCCCGGGGAGCTGTTTTTT
CASSLAGGPGELFF
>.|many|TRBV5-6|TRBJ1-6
TGTGCCAGCAGCTTGGGGCAGGGGAATAATTCACCCCTCCACTTT
CASSLGQGNNSPLHF
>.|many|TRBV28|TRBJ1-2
TGTGCCAGCAGTCCCCAAGGGGGAGGGACCTATGGCTACACCTTC
CASSPQGGGTYGYTF
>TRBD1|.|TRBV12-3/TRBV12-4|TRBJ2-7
TGTGCCAGCAGTTTTATTGGACAGGGGATTGGCGAGCAGTACTTC
CASSFIGQGIGEQYF
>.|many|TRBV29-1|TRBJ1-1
TGCAGCGTTGCAACAGGGACTGAAGCTTTCTTT
CSVATGTEAFF
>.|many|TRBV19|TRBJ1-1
TGTGCCAGTAGTATAAGGGCAGGCGGATCGAACACTGAAGCTTTCTTT
CASSIRAGGSNTEAFF
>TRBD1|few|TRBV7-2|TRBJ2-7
TGTGCCAGCAGCCCAGCAACGGGACAGGGCTACGAGCAGTACTTC
CASSPATGQGYEQYF
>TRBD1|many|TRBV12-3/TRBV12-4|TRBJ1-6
TGTGCCAGCAGGGGACAGATCTCCTATAATTCACCCCTCCACTTT
CASRGQISYNSPLHF
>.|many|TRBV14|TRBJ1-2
TGTGCCAGCAGCCAAGATCCCTTTACTGGCTACACCTTC
CASSQDPFTGYTF
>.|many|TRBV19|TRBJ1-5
TGTGCCAGTAGTACCGCTGGACAGACCAGATGGAGTAGCAATCAGCCCCAGCATTTT
CASSTAGQTRWSSNQPQHF
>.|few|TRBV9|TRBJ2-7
TGTGCCAGCAGCGTAGCTGTCGGGATTACCTACGAGCAGTACTTC
CASSVAVGITYEQYF
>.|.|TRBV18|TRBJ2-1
TGTGCCAGCTCACGATCGGCTTACAATGAGCAGTTCTTC
CASSRSAYNEQFF
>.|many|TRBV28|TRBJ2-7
TGTGCCAGCAACTCCGGGACGGGGGCCTACGAGCAGTACTTC
CASNSGTGAYEQYF
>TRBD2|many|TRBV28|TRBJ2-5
TGTGCCAGCAGTTCCCGACTAGCGGATCAAGAGACCCAGTACTTC
CASSSRLADQETQYF
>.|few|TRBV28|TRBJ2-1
TGTGCCAGCAGTTTTCTAAGACGGAGCTACAATGAGCAGTTCTTC
CASSFLRRSYNEQFF
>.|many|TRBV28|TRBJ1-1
TGTGCCAGCAGTTTACCCACAGGGTCAGCTTTCTTT
CASSLPTGSAFF